Presented here are 15 T cell receptor beta chains from one specimen sequenced in a study of spatial heterogeneity in lung cancer. Time point defined: sample taken at primary tumor resection. Frozen PBMC, nontumor lung or tumor provided whole RNA, which was sequenced unsorted. MiXCR was run by TCRdb on the 5' RACE reads, yielding one entry per CDR3 protein. The data show about 85,000 distinct CDR3 sequences, approximately 21% seen once. Sample: PBMCs, taken at surgery. The receptors originated from a male donor with early-stage non-small cell lung cancer.

The gene calls are TRBV5-1 and TRBJ2-2; D call uncertain. The V end was cut by 2 bases, the J end by 4 bases, with 9 bases between. This CDR3 has 14 amino acids. Germline lookup yields CDR1 SGHRS and CDR2 YFSETQ. In DNA form, the CDR3 reads TGCGCCAGCAGCTTATGGACGGCCACCGGGGAGCTGTTTTTT. Amino acids: CASSLWTATGELFF.

In nucleotides, the CDR3 is TGCGCCAGCAGCTTGGAGGTAGATAATGAGCAGTTCTTC. It yields the protein CASSLEVDNEQFF. The genes are TRBV5-1 and TRBJ2-1; no definite D call. Deletions cut 0 bases from V and 7 bases from J, with 8 bases between. The CDR3 totals 13 residues. CDR1 and CDR2 from the germline V gene are SGHRS and YFSETQ. The complete variable domain, with remaining parts taken from reference TRBV5-1 and TRBJ2-1, reads KAGVTQTPRYLIKTRGQQVTLSCSPISGHRSVSWYQQTPGQGLQFLFEYFSETQRNKGNFPGRFSGRQFSNSRSEMNVSTLELGDSALYLCASSLEVDNEQFFGPGTRLTVL.

CDR3 loop: CASTQGNRAETQYF. CDR3 nucleotide sequence: TGTGCCAGCACCCAGGGGAACAGGGCAGAGACCCAGTACTTC. The rearrangement joins TRBV12-3 or TRBV12-4 to TRBJ2-5, with D tentatively TRBD1 (6 bases). Trimming removed 7 bases at V and 4 bases at J, with 16 bases between. There are 14 residues in the CDR3.

J is TRBJ2-1 and V is TRBV6-4; D may correspond to TRBD1 or TRBD2 (7 bases each). Per germline, CDR1 MRHNA and CDR2 SNTAGT. The germline V and J ends were trimmed by 11 bases and 8 bases, with 13 bases remaining between them. CDR3 size: 11 residues. As DNA, the CDR3 is TGTGCCCAGGGGGGGGTGTATGAGCAGTTCTTC. This codes for CAQGGVYEQFF.

This chain joins TRBV6-5 and TRBJ2-7; TRBD1 aligns across 7 bases. Germline V gene sequence: CDR1 MNHEY, CDR2 SVGAGI. V lost 6 bases to trimming and J lost 3 bases; unmatched junction nucleotides: 11. This CDR3 has 15 amino acids. CDR3 coding DNA: TGTGCCAGCAGCCGAGGGGACAGTGAGAGCTACGAGCAGTACTTC. This encodes CASSRGDSESYEQYF.

This chain joins TRBV29-1 and TRBJ2-1; TRBD2 matches 9 bases. CDR1 and CDR2 (germline): SQVTM, ANQGSEA. V trimming: 0 bases; J trimming: 8 bases; junction bases outside the gene matches: 14. This CDR3 region has 17 residues. The CDR3 DNA is TGCAGCGTTGAAGATCACTTTGGAAGCGGGAGGCGGGATGAGCAGTTCTTC. Its protein is CSVEDHFGSGRRDEQFF.

The V call is TRBV7-2, the J call TRBJ1-6, with 9 bases fitting TRBD1. V shed 5 bases, J shed 9 bases, and the junction held 5 bases outside the gene matches. The length of the CDR3 is 14 residues. Germline V gene data show CDR1 as SGHTA and CDR2 as FQGNSA. For the CDR3, the DNA is TGTGCCAGCAGCACAGGACAGGGGACTTCACCCCTCCACTTT. Its protein product is CASSTGQGTSPLHF.

The chain has TRBV19 and TRBJ2-2, with D hard to call. The CDR3 has 15 amino acids. Germline CDR1 and CDR2: LNHDA and SQIVND (reference sequence). The V end was cut by 1 base, the J end by 3 bases, with 9 bases between. CDR3 nucleotide sequence: TGTGCCAGTAGTATAGCAGAGCTCGACACCGGGGAGCTGTTTTTT. This sequence encodes CASSIAELDTGELFF.

This clonotype is medium-sized. The J gene is TRBJ1-5, the V gene TRBV28, with 7 bases matching TRBD1. V lost 8 bases, J lost 6 bases, and 13 bases stayed unmatched. The CDR3 is 15 residues long. The V gene's germline CDR1 is MDHEN and CDR2 SYDVKM. The CDR3 DNA reads TGTGCCAGCGTATTCGACAGGGAAGAGGGTCAGCCCCAGCATTTT. As protein: CASVFDREEGQPQHF. Drawing the rest from reference TRBV28 and TRBJ1-5, the complete variable domain is DVKVTQSSRYLVKRTGEKVFLECVQDMDHENMFWYRQDPGLGLRLIYFSYDVKMKEKGDIPEGYSVSREKKERFSLILESASTNQTSMYLCASVFDREEGQPQHFGDGTRLSIL.

The V and J genes are TRBV7-2 and TRBJ2-3, with a weak D call TRBD2 (6 bases). The germline V gene has CDR1 SGHTA and CDR2 FQGNSA. Trimming took off 5 bases at V and 5 bases at J, with 17 bases between the two ends. The CDR3 runs to 15 residues. CDR3 in amino acids: CASSPRRGSEDTQYF. Written as DNA, the CDR3 is TGTGCCAGCAGCCCCCGCCGGGGGTCTGAAGATACGCAGTATTTT.

This clonotype came up a few times. For the CDR3, the DNA is TGTGCCACCAGTGATTCGGGGACAGGGAAAGCGGAGCAGTTCTTC. As protein: CATSDSGTGKAEQFF. This chain joins TRBV24-1 and TRBJ2-1; 9 nucleotides line up with TRBD1. The junction had 8 bases not matched to a gene; V was cut back by 2 bases and J by 10 bases. The length of the CDR3 is 15 residues. The germline V gene has CDR1 KGHDR and CDR2 SFDVKD.

This clonotype has only a few counts. The chain employs TRBV18 and TRBJ2-7; 9 nucleotides line up with TRBD1. With V trimmed by 2 bases and J by 3 bases, 5 bases remained unmatched. The CDR3 has 15 amino acids. Looked up from germline, CDR1 is KGHSH and CDR2 is LQKENI. As DNA, the CDR3 is TGTGCCAGCTCACCAACAGGGGGCCGCGACTACGAGCAGTACTTC. It yields the protein CASSPTGGRDYEQYF. The full variable domain, its missing parts supplied by reference TRBV18 and TRBJ2-7, is NAGVMQNPRHLVRRRGQEARLRCSPMKGHSHVYWYRQLPEEGLKFMVYLQKENIIDESGMPKERFSAEFPKEGPSILRIQQVVRGDSAAYFCASSPTGGRDYEQYFGPGTRLTVT.

This clonotype was picked up many times. The genes are TRBV7-2 and TRBJ1-1, with no clear D. This CDR3 region has 13 residues. CDR1 is SGHTA, CDR2 FQGNSA, per germline. V shed 5 bases and J shed 1 base, with 8 bases lying between them. Written as DNA, the CDR3 is TGTGCCAGCAGCATCACAGAGAACACTGAAGCTTTCTTT. Protein sequence: CASSITENTEAFF.

This chain connects TRBV7-2 to TRBJ1-1; D possibly corresponds to TRBD1 (5 bases). Germline values: CDR1 SGHTA, CDR2 FQGNSA. The CDR3 runs to 16 residues. V lost 2 bases and J 1 base, leaving 14 bases between the germline ends. The CDR3 DNA follows: TGTGCCAGCAGCTTACGGTCAGGGAAAACGAACACTGAAGCTTTCTTT. This sequence encodes CASSLRSGKTNTEAFF.

The chain links TRBV7-9 to TRBJ2-7; possible D gene TRBD1, 6 bases. CDR3 length: 14 residues. Trimming removed 5 bases at V and 2 bases at J, with 13 bases between. Germline assignment: CDR1 SEHNR and CDR2 FQNEAQ (reference sequence). CDR3 protein: CASSLQQGTYEQYF. The CDR3 region has the DNA TGTGCCAGCAGCCTCCAACAGGGTACCTACGAGCAGTACTTC. The full variable domain, rest sourced from reference TRBV7-9 and TRBJ2-7, is DTGVSQNPRHKITKRGQNVTFRCDPISEHNRLYWYRQTLGQGPEFLTYFQNEAQLEKSRLLSDRFSAERPKGSFSTLEIQRTEQGDSAMYLCASSLQQGTYEQYFGPGTRLTVT.